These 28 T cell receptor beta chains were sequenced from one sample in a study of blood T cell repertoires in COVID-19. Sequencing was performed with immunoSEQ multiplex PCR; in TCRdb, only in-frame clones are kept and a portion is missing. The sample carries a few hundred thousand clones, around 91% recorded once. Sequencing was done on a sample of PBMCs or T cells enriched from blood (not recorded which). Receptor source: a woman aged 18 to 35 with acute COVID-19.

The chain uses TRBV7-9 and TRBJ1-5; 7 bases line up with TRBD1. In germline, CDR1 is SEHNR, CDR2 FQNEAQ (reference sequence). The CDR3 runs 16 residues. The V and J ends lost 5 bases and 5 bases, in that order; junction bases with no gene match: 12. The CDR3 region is CASSANSGQPDQPQHF. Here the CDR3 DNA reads TGTGCCAGCAGCGCGAACTCGGGACAGCCTGATCAGCCCCAGCATTTT.

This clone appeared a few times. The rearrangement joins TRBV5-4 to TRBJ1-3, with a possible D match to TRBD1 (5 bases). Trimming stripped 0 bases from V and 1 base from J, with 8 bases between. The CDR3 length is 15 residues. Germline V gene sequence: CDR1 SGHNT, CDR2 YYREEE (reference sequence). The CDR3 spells CASSLGPGSGNTIYF. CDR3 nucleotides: TGTGCCAGCAGCTTGGGTCCAGGGTCTGGAAACACCATATATTTT.

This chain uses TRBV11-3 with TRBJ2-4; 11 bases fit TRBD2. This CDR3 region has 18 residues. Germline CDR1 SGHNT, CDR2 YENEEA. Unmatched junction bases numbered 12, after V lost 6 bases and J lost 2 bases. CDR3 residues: CASRRTSGPGKTKNIQYF. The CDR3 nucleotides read TGTGCCAGCAGGCGGACTAGCGGGCCGGGAAAGACCAAAAACATTCAGTACTTC.

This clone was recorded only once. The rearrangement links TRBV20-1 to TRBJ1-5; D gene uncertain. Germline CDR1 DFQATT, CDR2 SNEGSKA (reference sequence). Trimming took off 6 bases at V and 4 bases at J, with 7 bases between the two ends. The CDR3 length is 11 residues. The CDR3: CSAAGNQPQHF. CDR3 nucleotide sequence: TGCAGTGCAGCCGGGAATCAGCCCCAGCATTTT.

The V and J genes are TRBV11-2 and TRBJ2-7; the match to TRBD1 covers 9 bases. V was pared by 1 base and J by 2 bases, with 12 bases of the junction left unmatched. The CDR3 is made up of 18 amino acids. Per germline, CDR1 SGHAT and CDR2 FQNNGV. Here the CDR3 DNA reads TGTGCCAGCAGCTTAGGGGGACAGGGTAGAGCCTACCCCTACGAGCAGTACTTC. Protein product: CASSLGGQGRAYPYEQYF.

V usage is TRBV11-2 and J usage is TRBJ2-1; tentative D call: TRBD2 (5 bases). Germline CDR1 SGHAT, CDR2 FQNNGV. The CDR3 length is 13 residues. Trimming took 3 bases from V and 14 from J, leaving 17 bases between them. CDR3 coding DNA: TGTGCCAGCAGCTTCACGGACCTCGAGGGAGAGTTCTTC. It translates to CASSFTDLEGEFF. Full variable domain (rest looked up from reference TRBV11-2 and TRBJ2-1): EAGVAQSPRYKIIEKRQSVAFWCNPISGHATLYWYQQILGQGPKLLIQFQNNGVVDDSQLPKDRFSAERLKGVDSTLKIQPAKLEDSAVYLCASSFTDLEGEFFGPGTRLTVL.

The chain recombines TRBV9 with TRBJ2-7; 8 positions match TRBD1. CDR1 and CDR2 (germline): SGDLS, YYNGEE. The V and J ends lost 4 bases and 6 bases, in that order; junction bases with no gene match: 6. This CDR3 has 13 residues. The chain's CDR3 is CASSPEDRAEQYF. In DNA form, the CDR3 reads TGTGCCAGCAGCCCCGAGGACAGGGCCGAGCAGTACTTC. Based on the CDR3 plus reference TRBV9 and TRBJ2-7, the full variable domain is DSGVTQTPKHLITATGQRVTLRCSPRSGDLSVYWYQQSLDQGLQFLIQYYNGEERAKGNILERFSAQQFPDLHSELNLSSLELGDSALYFCASSPEDRAEQYFGPGTRLTVT.

DNA for the CDR3: TGCAGCGTCGCCGACAGGATGGGCTACGAGCAGTACTTC. This codes for CSVADRMGYEQYF. This chain links TRBV29-1 with TRBJ2-7; tentative D call: TRBD1 (6 bases). The CDR3 extends over 13 amino acids. Between the trimmed V and J ends, which lost 6 bases and 3 bases, there was a span of 15 bases. CDR1 SQVTM and CDR2 ANQGSEA come from the germline V gene.

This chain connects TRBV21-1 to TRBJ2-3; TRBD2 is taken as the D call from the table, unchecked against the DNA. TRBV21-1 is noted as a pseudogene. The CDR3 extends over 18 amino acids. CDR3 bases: TGTGCCAGCAGCCAACAGGGAAGACTAGAGGGGGGGACAGATACGCAGTATTTT. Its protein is CASSQQGRLEGGTDTQYF.

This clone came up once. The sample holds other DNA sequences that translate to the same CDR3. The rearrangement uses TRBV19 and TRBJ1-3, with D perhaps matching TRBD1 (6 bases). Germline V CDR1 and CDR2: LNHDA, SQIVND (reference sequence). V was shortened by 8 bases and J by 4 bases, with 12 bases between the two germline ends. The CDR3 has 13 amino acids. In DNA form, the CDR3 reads TGTGCCAGTGAACAGGGAGCCGGAAACACCATATATTTT. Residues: CASEQGAGNTIYF.

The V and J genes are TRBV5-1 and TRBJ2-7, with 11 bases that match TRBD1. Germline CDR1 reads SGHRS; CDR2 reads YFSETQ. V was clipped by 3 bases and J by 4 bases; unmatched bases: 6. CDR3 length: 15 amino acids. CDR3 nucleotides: TGCGCCAGCAGCTGGGGACAGGGGGTAGGGTACGAGCAGTACTTC. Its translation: CASSWGQGVGYEQYF.

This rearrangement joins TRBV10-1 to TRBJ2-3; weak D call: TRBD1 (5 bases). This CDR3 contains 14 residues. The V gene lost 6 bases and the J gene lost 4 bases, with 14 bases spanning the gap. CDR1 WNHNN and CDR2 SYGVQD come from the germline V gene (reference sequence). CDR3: CASSRHLGADTQYF. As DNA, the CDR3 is TGCGCCAGCAGCCGTCACCTAGGGGCAGATACGCAGTATTTT.

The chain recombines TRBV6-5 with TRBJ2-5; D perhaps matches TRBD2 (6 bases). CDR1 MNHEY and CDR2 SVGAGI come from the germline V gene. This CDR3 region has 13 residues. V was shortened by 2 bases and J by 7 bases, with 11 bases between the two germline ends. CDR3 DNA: TGTGCCAGCAGTTACGACAAGGGAGGGACCCAGTACTTC. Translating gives CASSYDKGGTQYF.

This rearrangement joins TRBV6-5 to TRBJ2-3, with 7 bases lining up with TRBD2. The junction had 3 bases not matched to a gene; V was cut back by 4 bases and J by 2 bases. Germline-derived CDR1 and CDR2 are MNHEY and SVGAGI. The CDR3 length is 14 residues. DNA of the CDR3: TGTGCCAGCAGTTTACTAGCGCCCACAGATACGCAGTATTTT. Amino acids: CASSLLAPTDTQYF.

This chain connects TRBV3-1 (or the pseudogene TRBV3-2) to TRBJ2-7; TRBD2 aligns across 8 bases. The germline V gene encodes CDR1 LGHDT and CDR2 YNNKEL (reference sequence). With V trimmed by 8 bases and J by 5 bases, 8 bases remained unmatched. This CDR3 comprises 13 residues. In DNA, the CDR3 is TGTGCCAGCCAAGGCGGGAGGCTCCACGAGCAGTACTTC. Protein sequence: CASQGGRLHEQYF.

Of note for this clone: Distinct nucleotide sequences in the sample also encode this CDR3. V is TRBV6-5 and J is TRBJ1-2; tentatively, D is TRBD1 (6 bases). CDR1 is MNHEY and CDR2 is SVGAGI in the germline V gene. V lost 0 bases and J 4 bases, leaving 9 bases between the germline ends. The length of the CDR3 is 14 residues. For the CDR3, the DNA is TGTGCCAGCAGTTACTCGACAGGAGGCTATGGCTACACCTTC. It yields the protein CASSYSTGGYGYTF.

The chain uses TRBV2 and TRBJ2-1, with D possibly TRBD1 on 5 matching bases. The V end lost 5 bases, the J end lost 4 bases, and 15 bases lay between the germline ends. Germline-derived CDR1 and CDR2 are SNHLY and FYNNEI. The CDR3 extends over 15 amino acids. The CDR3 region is CASSWGPSGYNEQFF. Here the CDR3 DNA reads TGTGCCAGCAGTTGGGGCCCGTCCGGTTACAATGAGCAGTTCTTC.

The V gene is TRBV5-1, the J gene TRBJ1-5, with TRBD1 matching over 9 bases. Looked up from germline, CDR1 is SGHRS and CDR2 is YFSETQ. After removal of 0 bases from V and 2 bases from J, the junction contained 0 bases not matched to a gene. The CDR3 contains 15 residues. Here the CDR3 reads CASSLGTGGNQPQHF. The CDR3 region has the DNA TGCGCCAGCAGCTTGGGGACAGGGGGCAATCAGCCCCAGCATTTT. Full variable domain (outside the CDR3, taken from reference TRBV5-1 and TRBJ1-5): KAGVTQTPRYLIKTRGQQVTLSCSPISGHRSVSWYQQTPGQGLQFLFEYFSETQRNKGNFPGRFSGRQFSNSRSEMNVSTLELGDSALYLCASSLGTGGNQPQHFGDGTRLSIL.

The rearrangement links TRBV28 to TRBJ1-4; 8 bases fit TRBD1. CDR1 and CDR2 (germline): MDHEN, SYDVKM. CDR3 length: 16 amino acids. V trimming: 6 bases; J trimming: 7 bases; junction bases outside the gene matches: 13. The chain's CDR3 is CASSGQDVDRAEKLFF. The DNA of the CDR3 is TGTGCCAGCAGCGGGCAGGACGTGGACAGGGCTGAAAAACTGTTTTTT.

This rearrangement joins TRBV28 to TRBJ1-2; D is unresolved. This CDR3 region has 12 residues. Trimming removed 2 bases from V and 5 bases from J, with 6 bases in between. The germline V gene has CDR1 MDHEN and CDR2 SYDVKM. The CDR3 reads CASSLNRYGYTF. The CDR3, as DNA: TGTGCCAGCAGTTTAAATCGGTATGGCTACACCTTC.

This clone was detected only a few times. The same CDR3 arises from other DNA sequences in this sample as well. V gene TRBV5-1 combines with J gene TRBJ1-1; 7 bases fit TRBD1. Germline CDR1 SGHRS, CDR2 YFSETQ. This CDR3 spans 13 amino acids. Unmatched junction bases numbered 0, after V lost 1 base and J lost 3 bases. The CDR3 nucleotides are TGCGCCAGCAGCTTGACAGGGGACACTGAAGCTTTCTTT. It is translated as CASSLTGDTEAFF.

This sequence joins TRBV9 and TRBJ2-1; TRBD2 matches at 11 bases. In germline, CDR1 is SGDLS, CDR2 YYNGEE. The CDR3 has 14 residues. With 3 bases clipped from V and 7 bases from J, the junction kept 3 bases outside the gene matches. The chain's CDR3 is CASSETSGTNEQFF. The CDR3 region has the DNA TGTGCCAGCAGCGAGACTAGCGGGACGAATGAGCAGTTCTTC.

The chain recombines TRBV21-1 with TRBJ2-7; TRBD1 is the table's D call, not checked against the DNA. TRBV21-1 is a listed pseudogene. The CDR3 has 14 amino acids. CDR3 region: CASSEGDRVHEQYF. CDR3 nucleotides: TGTGCCAGCAGCGAGGGGGACAGGGTCCACGAGCAGTACTTC.

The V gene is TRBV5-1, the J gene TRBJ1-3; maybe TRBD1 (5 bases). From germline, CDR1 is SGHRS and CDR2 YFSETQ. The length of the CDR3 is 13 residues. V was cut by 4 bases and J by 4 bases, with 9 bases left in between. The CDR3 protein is CASSPRVGNTIYF. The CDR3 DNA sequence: TGCGCCAGCAGCCCCAGGGTGGGAAACACCATATATTTT.

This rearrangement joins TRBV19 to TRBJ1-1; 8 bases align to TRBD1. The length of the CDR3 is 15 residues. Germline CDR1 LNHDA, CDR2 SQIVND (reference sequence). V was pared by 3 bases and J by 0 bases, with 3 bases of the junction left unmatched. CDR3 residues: CASSIGDRMNTEAFF. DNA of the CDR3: TGTGCCAGTAGTATTGGGGACAGGATGAACACTGAAGCTTTCTTT.

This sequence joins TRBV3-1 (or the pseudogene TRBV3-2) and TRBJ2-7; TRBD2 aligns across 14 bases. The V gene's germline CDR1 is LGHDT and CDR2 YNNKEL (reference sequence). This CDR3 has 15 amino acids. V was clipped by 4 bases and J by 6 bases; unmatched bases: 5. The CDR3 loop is CASSPGLAGVGEQYF. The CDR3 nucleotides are TGTGCCAGCAGCCCGGGACTAGCGGGAGTGGGCGAGCAGTACTTC.

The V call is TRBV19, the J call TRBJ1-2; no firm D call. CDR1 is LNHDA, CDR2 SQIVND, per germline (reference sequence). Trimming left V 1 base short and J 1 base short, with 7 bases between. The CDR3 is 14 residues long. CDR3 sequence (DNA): TGTGCCAGTAGTATAGGGCGGGGTAACTATGGCTACACCTTC. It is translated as CASSIGRGNYGYTF.

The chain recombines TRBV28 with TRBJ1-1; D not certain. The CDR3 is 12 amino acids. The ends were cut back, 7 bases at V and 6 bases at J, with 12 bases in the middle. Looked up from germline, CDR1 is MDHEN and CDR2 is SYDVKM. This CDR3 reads CASIADWAEAFF. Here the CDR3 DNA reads TGTGCCAGCATCGCGGACTGGGCTGAAGCTTTCTTT.